The T cell receptor beta chain under discussion was sequenced for a study of T cells after yellow fever vaccination. Study details: Fractions with few cells were prepared using SMART-Seq v4 Ultra Low Input.

This clonotype has at least ten counts. As yet, its antigen is unknown. Generation of TCR cDNA used 5'RACE template switching (which added a universal primer site and UMIs). Via MiXCR, TCRdb re-called the 5' RACE reads, giving one row per CDR3 protein. The table includes about 240,000 distinct CDR3 sequences, 3.6% detected once. The CDR3 totals 16 residues. Germline assignment: CDR1 SGHRS and CDR2 YFSETQ. V dropped 4 bases and J dropped 4; count of bases not matched to a gene: 11. The study's findings and limits: Weaker, the secondary response had a peak occurring faster, on day 5 versus 15. At around 96% for CD4 and about 87% for CD8, most primary-vaccination clones showed up again after the booster.

Specimen: PBMCs, collected 15 days after the yellow fever booster vaccination. This rearrangement joins TRBV5-1 to TRBJ2-7; 10 bases align to TRBD1. The sequence derives from a man aged 18-30 years who received the YFV17D yellow fever vaccine. CDR3 protein: CASSREPGQGLYEQYF. CDR3 DNA sequence: TGCGCCAGCAGCCGAGAGCCGGGACAGGGGCTGTACGAGCAGTACTTC.